These 24 T cell receptor beta chains share one sample of origin, sequenced in a study of blood T cell repertoires in COVID-19. TCRdb keeps only in-frame clones here, not all; method: immunoSEQ multiplex PCR. Of some 240,000 clones in the sample, 60% to 85% were seen once. The material sequenced was peripheral blood. All receptors come from a woman in her 70s with acute or convalescent COVID-19.

This chain connects TRBV6-5 to TRBJ2-5; 11 nucleotides match TRBD1. V gave up 9 bases and J gave up 5 bases; unmatched junction bases: 11. CDR1 MNHEY and CDR2 SVGAGI come from the germline V gene. This CDR3 has 15 amino acids. CDR3 residues: CASEPWTGGEETQYF. The CDR3 DNA reads TGTGCCAGTGAACCATGGACAGGGGGCGAGGAGACCCAGTACTTC.

A single count supports this clone. The genes are TRBV10-1 and TRBJ2-4; TRBD2 aligns across 16 bases. This CDR3 is built from 14 residues. With V trimmed by 7 bases and J by 12 bases, 6 bases remained unmatched. CDR1 WNHNN and CDR2 SYGVQD come from the germline V gene (reference sequence). The CDR3 DNA sequence: TGCGCCAGCAATTCGGGACTAGCGGGGGGGCCTCAGTACTTC. The encoded protein is CASNSGLAGGPQYF.

On this clone: A much larger clone sits a single nucleotide away, making a read error possible. This rearrangement joins TRBV5-5 to TRBJ2-3; D call uncertain. The germline CDR1 and CDR2 sequences are SGHKS and YYEKEE (reference sequence). Trimming took off 5 bases at V and 2 bases at J, with 3 bases between the two ends. This CDR3 region has 11 residues. The CDR3 nucleotides are TGTGCCAGCAGTTACACAGATACGCAGTATTTT. Its protein is CASSYTDTQYF.

The chain joins TRBV20-1 to TRBJ2-1; TRBD1 aligns across 7 bases. This CDR3 has 16 amino acids. V shed 3 bases, J shed 4 bases, and the junction held 12 bases outside the gene matches. Germline V gives CDR1 DFQATT, CDR2 SNEGSKA (reference sequence). The CDR3 protein is CSASDTGTARYNEQFF. The CDR3 DNA reads TGCAGTGCTAGTGACACCGGGACAGCTAGGTACAATGAGCAGTTCTTC.

On this clone: The sample has other DNA sequences that encode this CDR3 too. The genes are TRBV9 and TRBJ1-2; D not certain. This CDR3 spans 14 amino acids. The germline V and J ends were trimmed by 0 bases and 5 bases, with 11 bases remaining between them. From germline, CDR1 is SGDLS and CDR2 YYNGEE. This chain's CDR3 is CASSVVGGNYGYTF. The CDR3 DNA sequence: TGTGCCAGCAGCGTAGTTGGAGGGAATTATGGCTACACCTTC. The whole variable domain, remainder taken from reference TRBV9 and TRBJ1-2, is DSGVTQTPKHLITATGQRVTLRCSPRSGDLSVYWYQQSLDQGLQFLIQYYNGEERAKGNILERFSAQQFPDLHSELNLSSLELGDSALYFCASSVVGGNYGYTFGSGTRLTVV.

The chain employs TRBV12-3 or TRBV12-4 and TRBJ1-6, with a tentative D call TRBD1 (5 bases). The ends were cut back, 3 bases at V and 7 bases at J, with 7 bases in the middle. The CDR3 runs to 13 residues. The CDR3 protein is CASSFPGNSPLHF. The CDR3 DNA follows: TGTGCCAGCAGTTTCCCAGGGAATTCACCCCTCCACTTT.

The chain joins TRBV21-1 to TRBJ1-5; the DNA was not used to check the table's D call, TRBD1. TRBV21-1 corresponds to a pseudogene. The CDR3 sequence is 17 residues long. The CDR3 loop is CASRWGDSSLMNQPQHF. The CDR3 DNA reads as TGTGCCAGCAGGTGGGGGGACAGTTCCCTGATGAATCAGCCCCAGCATTTT.

The chain uses TRBV10-3 and TRBJ2-7, with 8 bases fitting TRBD1. The CDR3 totals 13 residues. V was pared by 8 bases and J by 2 bases, with 5 bases of the junction left unmatched. The germline CDR1 and CDR2 sequences are ENHRY and SYGVKD. In DNA form, the CDR3 reads TGTGCCATCTCCGGGACAGGAACCTACGAGCAGTACTTC. This sequence encodes CAISGTGTYEQYF.

On this clone: A much larger clone lies one base from this, so it may be a read error. This sequence joins TRBV27 and TRBJ2-7, with D uncertain. Germline CDR1 and CDR2: MNHEY and SMNVEV (reference sequence). The CDR3 totals 11 residues. V gave up 3 bases and J gave up 6 bases, with 6 bases separating them. The CDR3 spells CASSFMSEQYF. CDR3 coding DNA: TGTGCCAGCAGTTTTATGAGCGAGCAGTACTTC.

The chain joins TRBV18 to TRBJ2-2, with a possible D match to TRBD1 (6 bases). In germline, CDR1 is KGHSH, CDR2 LQKENI. CDR3 size: 16 residues. Trimming removed 0 bases at V and 5 bases at J, with 13 bases between. CDR3 loop: CASSPPGALGTGELFF. The CDR3 nucleotides are TGTGCCAGCTCACCACCGGGGGCCCTGGGGACCGGGGAGCTGTTTTTT. Supplemented by reference TRBV18 and TRBJ2-2, the full variable domain reads NAGVMQNPRHLVRRRGQEARLRCSPMKGHSHVYWYRQLPEEGLKFMVYLQKENIIDESGMPKERFSAEFPKEGPSILRIQQVVRGDSAAYFCASSPPGALGTGELFFGEGSRLTVL.

The chain combines TRBV15 with TRBJ1-2, with D perhaps matching TRBD1 (6 bases). Trimming removed 0 bases at V and 8 bases at J, with 13 bases between. CDR1 is LNHNV, CDR2 YYDKDF, per germline (reference sequence). The CDR3 is 14 residues long. CDR3 loop: CATSRDRGSDGYTF. CDR3 DNA: TGTGCCACCAGCAGAGACAGGGGTTCGGACGGCTACACCTTC.

This clone has only a few counts. The genes are TRBV19 and TRBJ1-6; D is unresolved. Deletions cut 7 bases from V and 5 bases from J, with 15 bases between. The CDR3 contains 15 residues. Germline CDR1 and CDR2: LNHDA and SQIVND (reference sequence). This CDR3 reads CASNYAGGNNSPLHF. In nucleotides, the CDR3 is TGTGCCAGTAATTATGCGGGAGGTAATAATTCACCCCTCCACTTT.

V and J are TRBV6-1 and TRBJ1-5; no clear D. Germline V CDR1 and CDR2: MNHNS, SASEGT. The CDR3 is 17 amino acids. Trimming left V 3 bases short and J 7 bases short, with 22 bases between. This CDR3 reads CASSDKTSQASLQPQHF. The CDR3 DNA is TGTGCCAGCAGTGATAAAACTAGTCAGGCGTCACTCCAGCCCCAGCATTTT.

The chain links TRBV19 to TRBJ1-2; TRBD1 aligns across 9 bases. This CDR3 has 15 amino acids. V was clipped by 6 bases and J by 1 base; unmatched bases: 6. From germline, CDR1 is LNHDA and CDR2 SQIVND (reference sequence). CDR3 in amino acids: CASSPGTGLNYGYTF. The CDR3, as DNA: TGTGCCAGTAGCCCAGGGACAGGGCTTAACTATGGCTACACCTTC.

The genes are TRBV9 and TRBJ2-2; D is ambiguous. V lost 4 bases and J 4 bases, leaving 2 bases between the germline ends. This CDR3 has 11 amino acids. Germline-derived CDR1 and CDR2 are SGDLS and YYNGEE. The DNA for the CDR3 is TGTGCCAGCAGCCTCACCGGGGAGCTGTTTTTT. Translating gives CASSLTGELFF.

The rearrangement links TRBV12-5 to TRBJ1-5; 10 nucleotides agree with TRBD1. The CDR3 length is 17 residues. The J segment lost 7 bases and the V segment lost 6 bases, leaving 15 bases of the junction unmatched. CDR1 and CDR2 from the germline V gene are LGHNT and FRNRAP. The DNA of the CDR3 is TGTGCTAGTGGGCCCCCCACCGGGACAGGGGAGGGCCAGCCCCAGCATTTT. The encoded protein is CASGPPTGTGEGQPQHF.

The gene calls are TRBV7-3 and TRBJ2-1, with TRBD1 matching over 7 bases. The junction had 6 bases not matched to a gene; V was cut back by 1 base and J by 6 bases. The CDR3 totals 15 residues. Germline lookup yields CDR1 SGHTA and CDR2 FQGTGA. The CDR3 sequence: CASSLRDRSPNEQFF. In DNA form, the CDR3 reads TGTGCCAGCAGCTTAAGGGACAGATCGCCCAATGAGCAGTTCTTC.

J is TRBJ2-7 and V is TRBV9; 8 nucleotides match TRBD2. The CDR3 is made up of 12 amino acids. V was pared by 2 bases and J by 7 bases, with 2 bases of the junction left unmatched. Germline values: CDR1 SGDLS, CDR2 YYNGEE. CDR3 in DNA: TGTGCCAGCAGCGTGGTAGCGGGGGAGCAGTACTTC. Residues: CASSVVAGEQYF.

This chain links TRBV11-2 with TRBJ2-5; 9 positions agree with TRBD1. Germline values: CDR1 SGHAT, CDR2 FQNNGV. CDR3 size: 15 residues. V was clipped by 5 bases and J by 5 bases; unmatched bases: 9. The CDR3: CASSPRQGVRETQYF. CDR3 DNA: TGTGCCAGCAGCCCCCGACAGGGGGTGAGGGAGACCCAGTACTTC.

This clone was seen a single time. The genes are TRBV9 and TRBJ2-2, with TRBD2 identical over 9 bases. The CDR3 runs 15 residues. Trimming took 8 bases from V and 7 from J; bases not matched to a gene: 12. The germline V gene has CDR1 SGDLS and CDR2 YYNGEE. The CDR3 loop reads CASSAGTSNGGELFF. The CDR3 nucleotides read TGTGCCAGTAGTGCCGGGACTAGCAACGGCGGGGAGCTGTTTTTT.

This chain uses TRBV18 with TRBJ2-3, with 12 positions matching TRBD2. CDR3 size: 16 residues. Germline V gene data show CDR1 as KGHSH and CDR2 as LQKENI. The trim removed 2 bases at V and 5 bases at J, leaving 5 bases unmatched. CDR3 protein: CASSPSLAGGKDTQYF. The CDR3 region has the DNA TGTGCCAGCTCACCAAGCCTAGCGGGGGGGAAAGATACGCAGTATTTT.

V usage is TRBV5-5 and J usage is TRBJ2-5, with 7 bases fitting TRBD1. CDR3 size: 14 residues. CDR1 SGHKS and CDR2 YYEKEE come from the germline V gene (reference sequence). Germline trimming cut 3 bases from V and 5 bases from J; bases unmatched to any gene: 7. CDR3 residues: CASSSQGHGETQYF. The CDR3 DNA sequence: TGTGCCAGCAGCTCACAGGGGCATGGGGAGACCCAGTACTTC.

This clone appeared once. The chain carries TRBV18 and TRBJ1-2; D is possibly TRBD1 (6 bases). The CDR3 has 14 amino acids. The V gene lost 3 bases and the J gene lost 5 bases, with 13 bases spanning the gap. CDR1 KGHSH and CDR2 LQKENI come from the germline V gene. The CDR3 region is CASSPGTPFYGYTF. The CDR3 bases are TGTGCCAGCTCACCCGGGACACCGTTTTATGGCTACACCTTC. The whole variable domain, remainder taken from reference TRBV18 and TRBJ1-2, is NAGVMQNPRHLVRRRGQEARLRCSPMKGHSHVYWYRQLPEEGLKFMVYLQKENIIDESGMPKERFSAEFPKEGPSILRIQQVVRGDSAAYFCASSPGTPFYGYTFGSGTRLTVV.

The chain couples TRBV7-2 to TRBJ2-2, with 10 bases matching TRBD1. CDR1 is SGHTA, CDR2 FQGNSA, per germline. Trimming at V came to 5 bases and at J to 5 bases, leaving 8 bases not matched to a gene. The CDR3 is 16 residues long. CDR3 region: CASSPRPGQGTGELFF. Here the CDR3 DNA reads TGTGCCAGCAGCCCCAGGCCGGGACAGGGGACCGGGGAGCTGTTTTTT.